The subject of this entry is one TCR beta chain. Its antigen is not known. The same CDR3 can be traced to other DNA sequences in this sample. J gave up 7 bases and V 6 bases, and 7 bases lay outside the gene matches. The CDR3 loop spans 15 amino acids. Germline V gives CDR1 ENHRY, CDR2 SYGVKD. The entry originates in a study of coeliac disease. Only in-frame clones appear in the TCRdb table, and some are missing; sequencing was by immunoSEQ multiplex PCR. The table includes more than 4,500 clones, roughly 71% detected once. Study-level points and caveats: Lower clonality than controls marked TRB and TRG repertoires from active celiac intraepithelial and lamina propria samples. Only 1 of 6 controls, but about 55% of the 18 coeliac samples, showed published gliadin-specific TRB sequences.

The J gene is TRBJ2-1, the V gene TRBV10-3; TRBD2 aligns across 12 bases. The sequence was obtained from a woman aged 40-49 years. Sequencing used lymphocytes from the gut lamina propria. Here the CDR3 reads CAISLTSGSRNEQFF. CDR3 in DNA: TGTGCCATCAGCTTGACTAGCGGGAGTCGGAATGAGCAGTTCTTC.